Shown below are 20 T cell receptor beta chains from a single sample sequenced in a study of PD-1 blockade in mismatch repair-deficient tumors (dated 2017 in TCRdb). Libraries were constructed by the immunoSEQ multiplex PCR assay. Imported from immuneACCESS, the table was reduced by TCRdb to in-frame sequences with V and J called. These copies leave out some clones; in studies compared against another copy, an unresolved V gene accounts for under half, and the cause of the remainder is not known. The table for this sample lists some 40,000 clones; 80% to 85% of them were counted only once. The ten most abundant clones make up 0.9% to 1.2% of the sample. This material consisted of PBMCs, taken 38 to 40 weeks after starting pembrolizumab. The receptors shown here come from an adult with mismatch repair-deficient cancer.

This rearrangement joins TRBV28 to TRBJ2-5; D is undetermined. Germline V gives CDR1 MDHEN, CDR2 SYDVKM. Trimming took off 7 bases at V and 4 bases at J, with 13 bases between the two ends. CDR3 length: 13 amino acids. For the CDR3, the DNA is TGTGCCAGCACCCCTGTCAGTCGAGAGACCCAGTACTTC. Protein sequence: CASTPVSRETQYF.

The chain has TRBV9 and TRBJ1-1; 8 bases map to TRBD1. Germline V lookup: CDR1 SGDLS, CDR2 YYNGEE. V trimming: 3 bases; J trimming: 3 bases; junction bases outside the gene matches: 13. The CDR3 consists of 17 residues. The CDR3 sequence: CASSAARDRGYDTEAFF. The CDR3 DNA follows: TGTGCCAGCAGCGCCGCGAGAGACAGGGGTTACGACACTGAAGCTTTCTTT.

The chain joins TRBV28 to TRBJ2-3, with D possibly being TRBD1 (5 bases). The CDR3 consists of 13 residues. V lost 1 base and J 4 bases, leaving 6 bases between the germline ends. Germline V lookup: CDR1 MDHEN, CDR2 SYDVKM. CDR3 amino acids: CASSLSGPDTQYF. The CDR3 DNA reads as TGTGCCAGCAGTTTATCAGGGCCAGATACGCAGTATTTT.

The chain recombines TRBV9 with TRBJ2-2, with D maybe TRBD1 (6 bases). Trimming removed 1 base at V and 4 bases at J, with 8 bases between. The CDR3 consists of 14 residues. In germline, CDR1 is SGDLS, CDR2 YYNGEE. The DNA of the CDR3 is TGTGCCAGCAGCGTATGGGGGCCCACCGGGGAGCTGTTTTTT. Translation: CASSVWGPTGELFF.

The V and J genes are TRBV9 and TRBJ1-1; TRBD1 is a possible D gene (6 bases). This CDR3 is built from 14 residues. V lost 1 base to trimming and J lost 1 base, with 8 bases between them. The V gene's germline CDR1 is SGDLS and CDR2 YYNGEE. Written as DNA, the CDR3 is TGTGCCAGCAGCGTAATAGGGGGGAACACTGAAGCTTTCTTT. This sequence encodes CASSVIGGNTEAFF. The complete variable domain, with remaining parts taken from reference TRBV9 and TRBJ1-1, reads DSGVTQTPKHLITATGQRVTLRCSPRSGDLSVYWYQQSLDQGLQFLIQYYNGEERAKGNILERFSAQQFPDLHSELNLSSLELGDSALYFCASSVIGGNTEAFFGQGTRLTVV.

The CDR3 DNA reads TGCAGCGTGACAGGGGGCTCAATTGAAAAACTGTTTTTT. It yields the protein CSVTGGSIEKLFF. The chain carries TRBV29-1 and TRBJ1-4; 10 bases map to TRBD1. Trimming removed 6 bases from V and 7 bases from J; junction bases left unmatched: 5. This CDR3 comprises 13 residues. CDR1 SQVTM and CDR2 ANQGSEA come from the germline V gene.

The chain carries TRBV29-1 and TRBJ1-2; D gene ambiguous. The CDR3 is 13 amino acids. V was clipped by 0 bases and J by 4 bases, with 9 bases between them. In germline, CDR1 is SQVTM, CDR2 ANQGSEA. The CDR3 sequence: CSVEEEAGYGYTF. CDR3 sequence (DNA): TGCAGCGTTGAAGAAGAAGCGGGCTATGGCTACACCTTC.

V usage is TRBV5-6 and J usage is TRBJ2-6; possibly TRBD2 for D (6 bases). CDR3 size: 16 residues. V lost 2 bases and J 1 base, leaving 10 bases between the germline ends. CDR1 and CDR2 from the germline V gene are SGHDT and YYEEEE. CDR3 sequence: CASSFLDYSGANVLTF. CDR3 bases: TGTGCCAGCAGCTTCCTGGACTATTCTGGGGCCAACGTCCTGACTTTC.

This chain connects TRBV14 to TRBJ2-2, with 15 bases matching TRBD2. Germline CDR1 SGHDN, CDR2 FVKESK. This CDR3 spans 18 amino acids. The junction had 6 bases not matched to a gene; V was cut back by 4 bases and J by 3 bases. For the CDR3, the DNA is TGTGCCAGCAGCCTCTGGACTAGCGGGAGGGCGGACACCGGGGAGCTGTTTTTT. Its translation is CASSLWTSGRADTGELFF.

V gene TRBV28 combines with J gene TRBJ2-7, with TRBD1 matching 7 bases. CDR1 and CDR2 (germline): MDHEN, SYDVKM. V trimming: 5 bases; J trimming: 0 bases; junction bases outside the gene matches: 7. The CDR3 is 15 amino acids. The CDR3 bases are TGTGCCAGCAGTGCACAGGGGACCCTCTCCTACGAGCAGTACTTC. Its translation is CASSAQGTLSYEQYF.

The chain joins TRBV30 to TRBJ2-2, with 7 nucleotides matching TRBD2. Per germline, CDR1 GTSNPN and CDR2 SVGIG (reference sequence). This CDR3 region has 16 residues. After removal of 3 bases from V and 0 bases from J, the junction contained 7 bases not matched to a gene. In nucleotides, the CDR3 is TGTGCCTGGAGCACTAGCGAGGTCTCGAACACCGGGGAGCTGTTTTTT. Its protein product is CAWSTSEVSNTGELFF.

The chain links TRBV5-1 to TRBJ2-1; unclear D gene. The CDR3 length is 15 residues. The V end lost 0 bases, the J end lost 7 bases, and 14 bases lay between the germline ends. Per the germline V gene, CDR1 is SGHRS and CDR2 is YFSETQ. CDR3 in amino acids: CASSLGDSPWNEQFF. The CDR3 DNA is TGCGCCAGCAGCTTGGGTGACTCCCCTTGGAATGAGCAGTTCTTC. Together with reference TRBV5-1 and TRBJ2-1, the CDR3 gives the full variable domain: KAGVTQTPRYLIKTRGQQVTLSCSPISGHRSVSWYQQTPGQGLQFLFEYFSETQRNKGNFPGRFSGRQFSNSRSEMNVSTLELGDSALYLCASSLGDSPWNEQFFGPGTRLTVL.

This chain connects TRBV6-5 to TRBJ1-3; no clear D. Germline CDR1 and CDR2: MNHEY and SVGAGI. V was clipped by 2 bases and J by 3 bases, with 11 bases between them. The CDR3 covers 15 residues. The CDR3 is CASSYGQLLGNTIYF. Written as DNA, the CDR3 is TGTGCCAGCAGTTACGGGCAGTTGCTTGGAAACACCATATATTTT.

The rearrangement links TRBV5-1 to TRBJ1-1; D perhaps matches TRBD1 (6 bases). V was cut by 4 bases and J by 0 bases, with 10 bases left in between. Germline CDR1 and CDR2: SGHRS and YFSETQ. The CDR3 has 14 amino acids. Here the CDR3 DNA reads TGCGCCAGCAGCCGACAGGCCTTGAACACTGAAGCTTTCTTT. Amino acid sequence: CASSRQALNTEAFF.

This clone was detected only once. This sequence joins TRBV5-1 and TRBJ1-1, with D perhaps TRBD1 (5 bases). This CDR3 has 13 amino acids. CDR1 and CDR2 (germline): SGHRS, YFSETQ. The V and J ends lost 4 bases and 1 base respectively, with 8 bases between them. Written as DNA, the CDR3 is TGCGCCAGCAGCGATACAGGGAACACTGAAGCTTTCTTT. It translates to CASSDTGNTEAFF.

This chain uses TRBV10-3 with TRBJ2-1; 9 bases line up with TRBD1. V shed 0 bases, J shed 8 bases, and the junction held 8 bases outside the gene matches. CDR3 length: 16 amino acids. Germline loops: CDR1 ENHRY, CDR2 SYGVKD. The CDR3 protein is CAISESGQGSGDEQFF. In DNA, the CDR3 is TGTGCCATCAGTGAGTCAGGACAGGGGTCGGGGGATGAGCAGTTCTTC.

J is TRBJ2-1 and V is TRBV19; D is perhaps TRBD2 (5 bases). Between the trimmed V and J ends, which lost 7 bases and 8 bases, there was a span of 9 bases. The CDR3 runs to 11 residues. Germline V gives CDR1 LNHDA, CDR2 SQIVND (reference sequence). CDR3 in DNA: TGTGCCAGTAATGACTATCATGAGCAGTTCTTC. Amino acids: CASNDYHEQFF.

The chain uses TRBV28 and TRBJ2-1; the D is unclear. This CDR3 spans 15 amino acids. The V end lost 1 base, the J end lost 2 bases, and 9 bases lay between the germline ends. The V gene's germline CDR1 is MDHEN and CDR2 SYDVKM. The CDR3 protein is CASSLFLSPYNEQFF. For the CDR3, the DNA is TGTGCCAGCAGTTTATTTCTTTCCCCCTACAATGAGCAGTTCTTC.

In this sample, this clone turned up once. The chain carries TRBV4-2 and TRBJ1-3, with D hard to call. The CDR3 runs 17 residues. V lost 0 bases and J lost 0, with 12 bases in between. CDR1 and CDR2 from the germline V gene are LGHNA and YNFKEQ. The CDR3: CASSQEVSDYSGNTIYF. The DNA of the CDR3 is TGTGCCAGCAGCCAAGAGGTCAGTGACTACTCTGGAAACACCATATATTTT.

The rearrangement links TRBV19 to TRBJ1-2, with 9 bases matching TRBD1. This CDR3 has 13 amino acids. Unmatched junction bases numbered 5, after V lost 6 bases and J lost 6 bases. The germline gives CDR1 LNHDA, CDR2 SQIVND (reference sequence). The CDR3 nucleotides read TGTGCCAGTAGGACAGGGGGAAGGAATGGCTACACCTTC. This gives the protein CASRTGGRNGYTF.